This T cell receptor (beta chain) was sequenced in a study of cytomegalovirus exposure and HLA in healthy donors (dated by TCRdb to between 2016 and 2019). Broadly, across the study: An earlier analysis of about 560 of the donors reported 276 Gb of sequence data and around 100 million unique TCR beta sequences obtained from around 190 million T cells. A separate validation cohort of 100 to 150 different subjects was used in addition to the approximately 610-subject first cohort. Using immunosequencing, the study profiled T cell repertoires from 500 to 800 subjects and related those repertoires to cytomegalovirus serostatus. An early release covering roughly 580 HLA-typed donors comprised about 300 gigabases of sequencing data and roughly 85 million unique TCR sequences. Typing coverage differed by locus: A, B, C, DRB1 and DQB1 were typed in roughly 620-630 donors, DQA1 in 522, DPA1 in around 580, and DPB1 in 450 to 490. All discovery cohort repertoires had been generated using a single sequencing platform. Among a few hundred genotyped donors of the cohort, an average of 235,054 unique TCR beta nucleotide sequences were sequenced per donor, approximately 20% of them non-productive. Roughly 5 DR-DQ haplotypes were handled as single units for association and clustering, since linkage in the cohort was strong. Donor age, sex, ethnicity and CMV serostatus were collected together with the repertoire data. High-throughput TCR immunosequencing, statistical association of individual TCRs with disease status, and machine learning were combined to predict cytomegalovirus infection status. HLA typing covered class I and class II loci at four-digit resolution. Among the roughly 390 genotyped donors, around 81% belonged to the genetic ancestry cluster associated with self-reported Caucasian donors. A later analysis re-examined previously published TCR beta repertoires from more than 650 donors and added high-resolution HLA genotyping to investigate patterns of TCR occurrence. The study was designed to test whether signatures of past pathogen exposure could be identified by cataloging public T cell receptors. The later analysis used no new phenotypic data to find candidate immune exposures, relying instead on TCR beta sequences and their occurrence across donors. In an earlier analysis of 550 to 700 of the donors, high-throughput TCR beta sequencing was used to judge whether each TCR beta V gene segment behaved as functional or pseudogenic. A later genetic analysis used genome-wide SNP genotypes for about 60% of the 666 donors, treating that subset as a discovery cohort.

Concerning this clone itself: Its antigen is currently not known. No base qualities exist here, and no much larger clone lies one base off it.

To prepare the library, the immunoSEQ multiplex PCR assay was applied. For the multiplex PCR, a mixture combining 60 forward primers for TCR Vbeta segments and 13 reverse primers for TCR Jbeta segments was used. Amplification of the CDR3 region of rearranged TCR beta genes was performed with a multiplex PCR assay on genomic DNA. The amplified TCR beta libraries were sequenced on the Illumina HiSeq System as 87-base-pair reads. The original pipeline was this. A later analysis tallied 75 million to 95 million unique TCR beta chains across the 666 repertoires, and around 9.9 million of those chains were shared by two or more donors. Raw reads were error-corrected and collapsed into unique sequences with a nearest-neighbor algorithm that merged closely related sequences to remove PCR and sequencing errors. V, D and J gene segments were assigned by aligning CDR3 sequences to IMGT reference sequences. Each retained sequence needed at least a six-nucleotide match to both a V gene segment and a J gene segment. Rearrangements were classified as productive when the CDR3 lacked stop codons and remained in frame with V and J, and all other rearrangements were classified as non-productive. CDR3 was defined by IMGT convention, running from the second conserved V-encoded cysteine to the conserved J-encoded phenylalanine. The earlier analysis of about 560 of the donors excluded any sequence lacking an unambiguous match to a single V gene segment. In an earlier analysis of 450 to 700 of the donors, V segments were called functional above 56.7% productive rearrangements and were called segregating when the between-donor standard deviation exceeded 5%. A statistical classification framework was built for diagnosing cytomegalovirus status from the catalog of TCR beta chain sequences. In a later analysis, TCR nucleotide sequences were compared against IMGT/GENE-DB human TR gene sequences so that V and J genes could be assigned. In a later analysis, CDR3 sequences and most-parsimonious VDJ recombination scenarios were assigned using the TCRdist pipeline. A later analysis defined each TCR beta chain by its CDR3 amino acid sequence plus V-gene family, and excluded reads lacking a unique V-gene family. As a way to deal with suspected cross-contamination and a sequencing artifact, a later analysis dropped approximately 590 nucleotide sequences that were highly shared and had low generation probability. In a later analysis, a clonal expansion index for each public chain was calculated from normalized within-repertoire ranks of inferred template counts. In a later analysis, generation probabilities were computed using a VDJ recombination model fitted to out-of-frame rearrangements, and the results were checked against IGoR. A later analysis scored TCR-TCR, TCR-HLA and TCR-CMV co-occurrence with hypergeometric tests, applying a repertoire-size bias correction to TCR pairs. False discovery rates were estimated in a later analysis by permuting HLA or CMV assignments 20 times. A later analysis grouped co-occurring TCRs with DBSCAN, adding TCRdist sequence similarity when clustering within HLA-allele-positive subsets. For co-occurrence clustering, repertoires with fewer than 30,000 or more than 120,000 public chains were excluded, along with roughly 5 repertoires with anomalous nucleotide sharing. Held by TCRdb, this immuneACCESS table contains in-frame sequences only and omits some clones. Under half of the omission traces to an unresolved V gene where checked; the cause of the rest is unknown. The D gene and trimming were derived from the DNA, and the V and J assignments and clone size from that table. A total of some 120,000 clones appear in this sample, 77% of them only once. Jointly, the top ten make up approximately 9.9% of the sample.

Broader findings and caveats from the paper: Because some donors lacked HLA typing at each locus, the association tests relied only on the typed subset. A later analysis found that most CMV-associated TCR beta chains appeared HLA-restricted, with HLA associations seemingly driven largely by CMV exposure. Across donors, most TCR sequences were observed very rarely, whereas some public TCRs were present in many individuals. The study gave a list of 150 to 200 TCR beta chains associated with cytomegalovirus. In a later analysis, HLA-associated TCR beta chains were found to be more clonally expanded and to have lower generation probabilities than equally common non-associated chains. Only TCR beta chains were sequenced in this cohort, and the absence of alpha or paired-chain data limited detectable features. A cluster of highly shared sequence variants was judged likely to be a technical artifact of the sequencing pipeline. Broadly in line with IMGT annotations, most TCR beta V segments showed up in productive rearrangements about 87% or about 30% of the time in an earlier analysis of several hundred of the donors. In both the original and validation cohorts, the classifier was reported to diagnose cytomegalovirus status with high specificity and sensitivity. A later analysis found that TCR association rates varied across HLA loci, with DRB1 alleles showing the most associated TCRs and HLA-C alleles the fewest. According to the authors, the approach could potentially be generalized to other disease states and immunological phenotypes. According to a later genetic analysis, donors in an Asian-associated ancestry cluster had fewer N-insertions in productive TCRs than the approximately 690-donor mean. Correlated functional status among segregating V segments might be attributable to linkage disequilibrium, but an unknown experimental factor could not be ruled out. Specific HLA alleles were associated with around 18,000 TCR beta sequences at a false discovery rate of 0.05 in a later analysis. In a later analysis, several top co-occurrence clusters were reported to appear linked to parvovirus B19, influenza, CMV and Epstein-Barr virus. CMV serostatus was the only immune exposure information available for the cohort. A further reported finding was that TCR beta sequences accurately predicted the HLA-A and HLA-B alleles for most subjects in the first cohort. A later genetic analysis associated a missense DCLRE1C variant with V-gene and J-gene trimming of TCR beta chains, and an independent cohort replicated the association. Presence/absence analyses assumed roughly uniform sequencing depth across donors, an assumption that may not hold. The earlier analysis of a few hundred of the donors excluded some 15 rarely observed V segments, including chromosome 9 orphons, because counts were too low. In vitro tests confirmed that three of the cytomegalovirus-associated TCR beta chains recognize cytomegalovirus antigens. When HLA alleles, especially DR and DQ, strongly co-occurred, attributing TCR associations to individual alleles was difficult.

The cohort consisted of some 670 healthy bone marrow donors. All cohort members were sampled while nominally healthy, although unrecorded immune exposures were likely present. The donor was CMV seropositive and belonged to the group of some 290 seropositive cohort members. A peripheral blood sample was collected from each donor, and TCR beta sequencing was performed on peripheral blood mononuclear cells. Genomic DNA was extracted from the blood cell samples with the Qiagen DNeasy Blood Extraction Kit. The source of this sequence is a man between 35 and 55 years old in good health and CMV-seropositive. The source material was PBMCs.

At the DNA level, the sequence is TGTGCCAGCAGTGAAGTCCATAGCAATCAGCCCCAGCATTTT. Its amino acids are CASSEVHSNQPQHF. The rearrangement combines TRBV2 with TRBJ1-5; too little of a D gene remains to name it. V is clipped by 1 base and J by 0 bases, and the sequence between their germline boundaries is 4 bases long. The CDR3 runs 14 residues from the cysteine to the phenylalanine. This entry keeps only the CDR3 DNA: 42 bases, framed from base 1. The germline V gene gives CDR1 as SNHLY and CDR2 as FYNNEI.